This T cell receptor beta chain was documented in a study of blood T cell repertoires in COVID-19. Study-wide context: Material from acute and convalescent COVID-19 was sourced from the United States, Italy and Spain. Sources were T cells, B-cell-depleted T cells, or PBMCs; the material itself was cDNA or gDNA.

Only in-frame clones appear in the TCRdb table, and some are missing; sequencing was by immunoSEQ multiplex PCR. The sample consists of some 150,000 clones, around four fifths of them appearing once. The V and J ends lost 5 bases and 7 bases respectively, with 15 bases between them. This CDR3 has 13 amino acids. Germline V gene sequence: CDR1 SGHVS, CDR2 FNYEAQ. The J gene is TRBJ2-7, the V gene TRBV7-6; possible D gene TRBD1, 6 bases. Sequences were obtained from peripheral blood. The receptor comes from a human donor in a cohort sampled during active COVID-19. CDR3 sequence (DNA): TGTGCCAGCAGCCCCTCAGGGGTTCGTGAGCAGTACTTC. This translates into CASSPSGVREQYF.